This entry lists 27 T cell receptor beta chains sequenced from one sample in a study of cytomegalovirus exposure and HLA in healthy donors. The PCR employed 60 Vbeta primers together with 13 Jbeta primers. The table came from immunoSEQ multiplex PCR; TCRdb's copy has only in-frame clones and leaves some out. The profile shows roughly 160,000 clones, under 80% of them singletons. Sequenced material: PBMCs. The receptor source for this set is a man in his forties or fifties in good health and CMV-seronegative.

The chain couples TRBV6-1 to TRBJ1-1; D is unresolved. Between the trimmed V and J ends, which lost 8 bases and 1 base, there was a span of 8 bases. The CDR3 totals 12 residues. Germline loops: CDR1 MNHNS, CDR2 SASEGT. The CDR3 loop reads CASSRWNTEAFF. The CDR3 DNA sequence: TGTGCCAGCTCGAGATGGAACACTGAAGCTTTCTTT.

Regarding this clone: In the same sample, other DNA sequences code for this CDR3. The chain uses TRBV5-1 and TRBJ2-5, with a possible D match to TRBD1 (6 bases). CDR1 and CDR2 from the germline V gene are SGHRS and YFSETQ. There are 15 residues in the CDR3. V gave up 2 bases and J gave up 0 bases, with 11 bases separating them. CDR3 nucleotide sequence: TGCGCCAGCAGCTTAAGGGGGACGTACCAAGAGACCCAGTACTTC. This sequence encodes CASSLRGTYQETQYF.

This clone was found a few times. The chain links TRBV9 to TRBJ1-3; D is perhaps TRBD1 (6 bases). The CDR3 has 14 residues. Germline V gives CDR1 SGDLS, CDR2 YYNGEE. V was shortened by 3 bases and J by 1 base, with 8 bases between the two germline ends. This CDR3 is CASSAGTSGNTIYF. CDR3 nucleotide sequence: TGTGCCAGCAGCGCCGGGACATCTGGAAACACCATATATTTT.

CDR3 nucleotide sequence: TGTGCAAGTCGCTTAGTCCCAGGGGGCCATGGCTACACCTTC. It translates to CASRLVPGGHGYTF. The chain uses TRBV12-2 and TRBJ1-2; TRBD1, the table's D call, was not compared with the DNA. TRBV12-2 is a pseudogene. The CDR3 sequence is 14 residues long.

This clone was counted a few times. The gene calls are TRBV4-1 and TRBJ1-6; D is undetermined. Deletions cut 3 bases from V and 6 bases from J, with 3 bases between. This CDR3 is built from 12 residues. Per germline, CDR1 MGHRA and CDR2 YSYEKL. The CDR3 DNA reads TGCGCCAGCAGCCACGGTAATTCACCCCTCCACTTT. Its protein product is CASSHGNSPLHF.

The V and J genes are TRBV21-1 and TRBJ2-2; TRBD2, the D gene given by the table, was not confirmed from the DNA. TRBV21-1 counts as a pseudogene. The CDR3 loop spans 16 amino acids. The CDR3 sequence: CASSKGGRSVAGELFF. DNA for the CDR3: TGTGCCAGCAGCAAAGGGGGGAGGAGTGTCGCCGGGGAGCTGTTTTTT.

The rearrangement uses TRBV30 and TRBJ2-5; D remains unclear. The closer fit of TRBJ2-7 to the DNA end suggests the J call may be wrong. This CDR3 region has 13 residues. Germline CDR1 GTSNPN, CDR2 SVGIG (reference sequence). The CDR3 reads CAWSVSVSYEQYF. CDR3 DNA sequence: TGTGCCTGGAGTGTTAGTGTTTCCTACGAGCAGTACTTC.

This chain connects TRBV21-1 to TRBJ1-5; the listed D gene, TRBD1, was not tested against the DNA. TRBV21-1 is reported as a pseudogene. This CDR3 contains 17 residues. The CDR3 coding sequence is TGTGCCAGCAGCAAAAGGAGGGGCAGGGGGCGCATAGAGCCCCAGCATTTT. This gives the protein CASSKRRGRGRIEPQHF.

The genes are TRBV6-5 and TRBJ2-5; D might be TRBD2 (6 bases). The J call may be in error: the DNA end matches TRBJ2-7 better. There are 14 residues in the CDR3. Germline V gives CDR1 MNHEY, CDR2 SVGAGI. The CDR3 bases are TGTGCCAGCAGTTACCGCGGGGCCCGCTACGAGCAGTACTTC. It encodes CASSYRGARYEQYF.

This clone occurred once. V gene TRBV19 combines with J gene TRBJ1-1; D unresolved. CDR3 length equals 13 residues. Deletions cut 10 bases from V and 1 base from J, with 13 bases between. CDR1 is LNHDA and CDR2 is SQIVND in the germline V gene (reference sequence). The chain's CDR3 is CATSVVRNTEAFF. The CDR3 region has the DNA TGTGCCACCTCGGTGGTCCGGAACACTGAAGCTTTCTTT.

This chain joins TRBV6-1 and TRBJ2-1; 9 nucleotides align to TRBD1. The V and J ends lost 5 bases and 8 bases, in that order; junction bases with no gene match: 7. The CDR3 length is 14 residues. In germline, CDR1 is MNHNS, CDR2 SASEGT. The CDR3 region has the DNA TGTGCCAGCAGTACCCGGGACAGGGCCTATGAGCAGTTCTTC. Its protein is CASSTRDRAYEQFF.

The J gene is TRBJ2-1, the V gene TRBV28; a possible D gene is TRBD1 (5 bases). CDR1 is MDHEN and CDR2 is SYDVKM in the germline V gene. The CDR3 totals 15 residues. V shed 6 bases and J shed 2 bases, with 14 bases lying between them. The CDR3 sequence is CASSYLGVTYNEQFF. The CDR3 bases are TGTGCCAGCAGCTACCTAGGGGTCACCTACAATGAGCAGTTCTTC.

In its sample, this clone was seen a few times. The rearrangement joins TRBV25-1 to TRBJ2-7; D might be TRBD2 (6 bases). The CDR3 length is 12 residues. Trimming stripped 4 bases from V and 6 bases from J, with 10 bases between. Germline loops: CDR1 MGHDK, CDR2 SYGVNS. CDR3 coding DNA: TGTGCCAGCAGTGTTGGGGGGAGCGAGCAGTACTTC. Amino acid sequence: CASSVGGSEQYF.

The genes are TRBV19 and TRBJ2-6; TRBD1 matches 7 bases. The CDR3 is 15 residues long. CDR1 and CDR2 (germline): LNHDA, SQIVND (reference sequence). The V gene end was trimmed by 4 bases and the J gene end by 1 base; junction bases not matched to a gene: 1. In nucleotides, the CDR3 is TGTGCCAGTAGTACACAGGGGTCTGGGGCCAACGTCCTGACTTTC. Its protein product is CASSTQGSGANVLTF.

The chain uses TRBV9 and TRBJ1-6, with 7 bases that match TRBD1. Germline CDR1 and CDR2: SGDLS and YYNGEE. The J segment lost 7 bases and the V segment lost 0 bases, leaving 4 bases of the junction unmatched. CDR3 length: 15 amino acids. CDR3 in amino acids: CASSVGQGGNSPLHF. DNA of the CDR3: TGTGCCAGCAGCGTAGGACAGGGAGGAAATTCACCCCTCCACTTT. Using reference TRBV9 and TRBJ1-6 for the parts outside the CDR3, the full variable domain is DSGVTQTPKHLITATGQRVTLRCSPRSGDLSVYWYQQSLDQGLQFLIQYYNGEERAKGNILERFSAQQFPDLHSELNLSSLELGDSALYFCASSVGQGGNSPLHFGNGTRLTVT.

The chain carries TRBV5-4 and TRBJ2-1; 7 positions match TRBD2. The CDR3 extends over 15 amino acids. The V and J ends lost 4 bases and 2 bases, in that order; junction bases with no gene match: 6. Germline V gene sequence: CDR1 SGHNT, CDR2 YYREEE (reference sequence). The CDR3 coding sequence is TGTGCCAGCAGCCCGACTAGCATGACCTACAATGAGCAGTTCTTC. Its translation: CASSPTSMTYNEQFF.

The chain recombines TRBV19 with TRBJ2-3, with TRBD2 as a possible D gene (5 bases). Germline V lookup: CDR1 LNHDA, CDR2 SQIVND (reference sequence). The CDR3 consists of 13 residues. Trimming left V 5 bases short and J 10 bases short, with 16 bases between. The CDR3 loop reads CASSSGVRYAQYF. The CDR3 DNA sequence: TGTGCCAGTAGTTCCGGGGTACGCTATGCGCAGTATTTT.

The rearrangement joins TRBV4-1 to TRBJ1-1; possibly TRBD1 for D (5 bases). Germline V gives CDR1 MGHRA, CDR2 YSYEKL. The CDR3 is 14 amino acids. The V and J ends lost 5 bases and 2 bases respectively, with 12 bases between them. The CDR3 loop is CASSFGHSNTEAFF. In DNA, the CDR3 is TGCGCCAGCAGCTTTGGACACTCAAACACTGAAGCTTTCTTT.

CDR3 sequence: CSAGSGQGKYF. The CDR3 region has the DNA TGCAGTGCTGGGTCCGGACAGGGGAAGTATTTT. V and J are TRBV20-1 and TRBJ2-3; 9 bases are a match to TRBD1. Looked up from germline, CDR1 is DFQATT and CDR2 is SNEGSKA (reference sequence). The CDR3 has 11 residues. V gave up 5 bases and J gave up 13 bases; unmatched junction bases: 7.

This clone was picked up a small number of times. The chain joins TRBV7-2 to TRBJ1-5; D might be TRBD1 (6 bases). CDR3 length equals 15 residues. V was clipped by 1 base and J by 5 bases, with 12 bases between them. From germline, CDR1 is SGHTA and CDR2 FQGNSA. The CDR3 region is CASSLGTGMHQPQHF. The CDR3 DNA reads as TGTGCCAGCAGCTTAGGTACAGGGATGCATCAGCCCCAGCATTTT.

The chain is built from TRBV5-1 and TRBJ2-5, with a possible D match to TRBD1 (6 bases). The germline V and J ends were trimmed by 2 bases and 0 bases, with 8 bases remaining between them. Looked up from germline, CDR1 is SGHRS and CDR2 is YFSETQ. CDR3 length: 14 residues. In DNA, the CDR3 is TGCGCCAGCAGCTTCGGGACAAACCAAGAGACCCAGTACTTC. Amino acid sequence: CASSFGTNQETQYF.

The chain joins TRBV7-6 to TRBJ2-1, with 8 nucleotides matching TRBD2. CDR1 is SGHVS and CDR2 is FNYEAQ in the germline V gene. CDR3 length: 13 amino acids. The junction had 2 bases not matched to a gene; V was cut back by 1 base and J by 9 bases. CDR3 bases: TGTGCCAGCAGCTTAGACGGGGGGGGTGAGCAGTTCTTC. Translating gives CASSLDGGGEQFF.

J is TRBJ2-2 and V is TRBV9; the match to TRBD2 covers 9 bases. Trimming at V came to 4 bases and at J to 1 base, leaving 5 bases not matched to a gene. This CDR3 is 16 amino acids long. CDR1 and CDR2 from the germline V gene are SGDLS and YYNGEE. The CDR3 bases are TGTGCCAGCAGCTCCCGACTAGCGGAGAACACCGGGGAGCTGTTTTTT. Translation gives CASSSRLAENTGELFF.

This clone was detected only a few times. The genes are TRBV5-1 and TRBJ2-7; 7 nucleotides agree with TRBD1. CDR1 and CDR2 from the germline V gene are SGHRS and YFSETQ. The CDR3 has 15 residues. Losses at the gene ends were 3 bases for V and 3 bases for J; bases not matched to a gene: 9. CDR3: CASSSFTGVGYEQYF. The CDR3, as DNA: TGCGCCAGCAGCTCCTTCACAGGGGTGGGCTACGAGCAGTACTTC.

The J gene is TRBJ1-5, the V gene TRBV6-5; 9 bases match TRBD1. V trimming: 5 bases; J trimming: 7 bases; junction bases outside the gene matches: 6. This CDR3 has 14 amino acids. CDR1 and CDR2 (germline): MNHEY, SVGAGI. The CDR3 sequence is CASSTQGAWQPQHF. The CDR3 bases are TGTGCCAGCAGTACACAGGGGGCTTGGCAGCCCCAGCATTTT.

This clone was counted a single time. An end of the junction differs from the germline gene, which may be a read error. The rearrangement links TRBV7-9 to TRBJ2-5; weak D call: TRBD2 (5 bases). Germline loops: CDR1 SEHNR, CDR2 FQNEAQ (reference sequence). The CDR3 is 11 amino acids. CDR3 sequence (DNA): TGTTCCAGCAGCGGCAGGGAGACCCAGTACTTC. It is translated as CSSSGRETQYF.

This clone was picked up a small number of times. The CDR3 DNA reads TGTGCCAGCAGTCTCACACTCGGACAGACCTATGGCTACACCTTC. This codes for CASSLTLGQTYGYTF. This rearrangement joins TRBV6-5 to TRBJ1-2; maybe TRBD1 (6 bases). The CDR3 has 15 amino acids. CDR1 and CDR2 (germline): MNHEY, SVGAGI. V lost 5 bases and J 4 bases, leaving 17 bases between the germline ends.